The 6 T cell receptor beta chains given below trace back to one sample, sequenced in a study of shared clonotypes between healthy human individuals (dated by TCRdb to about 2020). The library relied on the immunoSEQ multiplex PCR assay. The immuneACCESS repertoire file appears here via TCRdb, limited to in-frame rearrangements. These files lack a portion of the clones; in checked studies, under half of the deficit traces to unresolved V genes, and the cause of the others is not known. The sample table contains 2,100,000 or so clones; only one count was recorded for roughly 95% of them. The top ten clones comprise roughly 0.13% of the sample. Sequenced sample: naive CD4+ T cells sorted from blood. The cell subset or site label for this specimen denotes: CD45RA+ positively selected. The receptors here all came from a man aged 18-30 years in good health.

The V gene is TRBV29-1, the J gene TRBJ1-5, with 7 positions matching TRBD1. The ends lost 8 bases at V and 5 bases at J; junction bases unmatched: 9. CDR3 length equals 13 residues. From germline, CDR1 is SQVTM and CDR2 ANQGSEA. The CDR3 reads CSLHRGPYQPQHF. The DNA of the CDR3 is TGCAGCCTTCACAGGGGACCTTATCAGCCCCAGCATTTT.

The gene calls are TRBV7-2 and TRBJ2-7; 8 positions match TRBD2. Germline CDR1 reads SGHTA; CDR2 reads FQGNSA. With 4 bases clipped from V and 6 bases from J, the junction kept 5 bases outside the gene matches. The CDR3 sequence is 13 residues long. The CDR3 loop reads CASSSQRELEQYF. CDR3 in DNA: TGTGCCAGCAGCTCCCAGCGGGAGCTCGAGCAGTACTTC. Variable domain in full (rest from reference TRBV7-2 and TRBJ2-7): GAGVSQSPSNKVTEKGKDVELRCDPISGHTALYWYRQSLGQGLEFLIYFQGNSAPDKSGLPSDRFSAERTGGSVSTLTIQRTQQEDSAVYLCASSSQRELEQYFGPGTRLTVT.

This clone was seen a single time. This sample includes further DNA sequences coding for the same CDR3. This chain joins TRBV7-9 and TRBJ1-1, with no clear D. Germline V gene lookup returns CDR1 SEHNR and CDR2 FQNEAQ (reference sequence). Trimming cost V 6 bases and J 2 bases, with 1 base left between them. The CDR3 loop spans 10 amino acids. CDR3 loop: CASSNTEAFF. In DNA, the CDR3 is TGTGCCAGCAGTAACACTGAAGCTTTCTTT.

V is TRBV6-1 and J is TRBJ2-7; 8 bases are shared with TRBD1. Losses at the gene ends were 8 bases for V and 1 base for J; bases not matched to a gene: 4. This CDR3 is built from 13 residues. Germline V gene sequence: CDR1 MNHNS, CDR2 SASEGT. The CDR3 nucleotides read TGTGCCAGCGACAGGGGAAAGTCCTACGAGCAGTACTTC. Translating gives CASDRGKSYEQYF.

This chain uses TRBV5-6 with TRBJ1-6; a weak D match, TRBD1 (5 bases). Germline CDR1 and CDR2: SGHDT and YYEEEE. The CDR3 contains 16 residues. V lost 2 bases and J lost 0, with 9 bases in between. The CDR3 DNA reads TGTGCCAGCAGCTTTCAGGGTAACTCCTATAATTCACCCCTCCACTTT. Amino acids: CASSFQGNSYNSPLHF.

The V gene is TRBV10-1, the J gene TRBJ2-7, with 11 bases identical to TRBD2. Looked up from germline, CDR1 is WNHNN and CDR2 is SYGVQD (reference sequence). The CDR3 is made up of 19 amino acids. The ends lost 3 bases at V and 2 bases at J; junction bases unmatched: 15. The CDR3 region has the DNA TGCGCCAGCAGTGACCTACGAGTGTCTAGCGGGGGGCCACCCTACGAGCAGTACTTC. Residues: CASSDLRVSSGGPPYEQYF.